What follows are 10 T cell receptor beta chains derived from one specimen sequenced in a study of beta chain features in type 1 diabetes. Study results and caveats: Moderate yet significant TCRB CDR3 shortening was seen in Type 1 diabetes patients in all four CD4+ subsets.

Expressed TCRB transcripts were sequenced, since all the RNA that had been isolated was reverse transcribed. Clones were sequenced by immunoSEQ multiplex PCR, and TCRdb holds only the in-frame ones, with some missing. Here the sample spans 150,000 to 200,000 clones, almost 65% being singletons. No antigen has been assigned to these receptors. The sample comprised naive CD4+ T cells from blood. The receptors were sampled from a man aged 30 to 45 with type 1 diabetes.

The chain recombines TRBV29-1 with TRBJ2-5, with TRBD1 matching over 12 bases. CDR3 length: 16 residues. With V trimmed by 6 bases and J by 5 bases, 13 bases remained unmatched. CDR1 and CDR2 (germline): SQVTM, ANQGSEA. CDR3 bases: TGCAGCGTCACCATAATCGGGACAGGGGGCTCGGAGACCCAGTACTTC. It translates to CSVTIIGTGGSETQYF.

This clone was observed a handful of times. The chain joins TRBV29-1 to TRBJ2-7; D is ambiguous. The CDR3 length is 11 residues. Trimming stripped 0 bases from V and 10 bases from J, with 10 bases between. Germline V gene sequence: CDR1 SQVTM, CDR2 ANQGSEA. CDR3 in amino acids: CSVEEPPLQYF. The DNA of the CDR3 is TGCAGCGTTGAAGAGCCCCCCCTCCAGTACTTC.

CDR3: CASSQDFGSYEQYF. CDR3 coding DNA: TGCGCCAGCAGCCAAGATTTCGGCTCCTACGAGCAGTACTTC. This sequence joins TRBV4-1 and TRBJ2-7, with D unclear. Germline lookup yields CDR1 MGHRA and CDR2 YSYEKL. CDR3 length equals 14 residues. V lost 0 bases and J lost 0, with 6 bases in between.

The genes are TRBV7-2 and TRBJ2-5, with 8 bases that match TRBD2. Germline lookup yields CDR1 SGHTA and CDR2 FQGNSA. The junction had 0 bases not matched to a gene; V was cut back by 2 bases and J by 4 bases. This CDR3 comprises 13 residues. CDR3 nucleotides: TGTGCCAGCAGCTTAAGCGGGGGAGAGACCCAGTACTTC. Protein product: CASSLSGGETQYF.

The rearrangement links TRBV4-3 to TRBJ2-1, with 8 bases matching TRBD1. The length of the CDR3 is 15 residues. Germline V gives CDR1 LGHNA, CDR2 YSLEER. The ends lost 0 bases at V and 4 bases at J; junction bases unmatched: 2. The CDR3 sequence: CASSQDRGQYNEQFF. CDR3 in DNA: TGCGCCAGCAGCCAAGACAGGGGGCAGTACAATGAGCAGTTCTTC.

The rearrangement uses TRBV2 and TRBJ2-2, with 10 bases aligning to TRBD1. This CDR3 comprises 16 residues. CDR1 and CDR2 from the germline V gene are SNHLY and FYNNEI. Losses at the gene ends were 5 bases for V and 4 bases for J; bases not matched to a gene: 7. This chain's CDR3 is CASSKDRGQVTGELFF. The CDR3 region has the DNA TGTGCCAGCAGTAAAGACAGGGGGCAGGTCACCGGGGAGCTGTTTTTT.

The chain has TRBV6-4 and TRBJ2-6; D gene uncertain. Germline V lookup: CDR1 MRHNA, CDR2 SNTAGT. The CDR3 extends over 16 amino acids. V was shortened by 5 bases and J by 0 bases, with 11 bases between the two germline ends. CDR3 nucleotide sequence: TGTGCCAGCAGTTACACAGCAAGCTCTGGGGCCAACGTCCTGACTTTC. Its translation: CASSYTASSGANVLTF.

The V call is TRBV4-3, the J call TRBJ2-7, with D perhaps TRBD1 (6 bases). The CDR3 has 16 amino acids. Per the germline V gene, CDR1 is LGHNA and CDR2 is YSLEER. V lost 1 base and J lost 3, with 16 bases in between. The chain's CDR3 is CASSQGRNQGLYEQYF. The CDR3 DNA reads TGCGCCAGCAGCCAAGGGCGCAACCAGGGGCTCTACGAGCAGTACTTC.

This chain connects TRBV7-2 to TRBJ2-7, with 7 bases matching TRBD2. The V and J ends lost 5 bases and 2 bases, in that order; junction bases with no gene match: 9. The germline V gene has CDR1 SGHTA and CDR2 FQGNSA. CDR3 length: 15 residues. The CDR3 DNA reads TGTGCCAGCAGCCCCCCCGGGACTACCACCTACGAGCAGTACTTC. Translating it yields CASSPPGTTTYEQYF.

J is TRBJ1-6 and V is TRBV2; 9 positions agree with TRBD1. Germline V gene data show CDR1 as SNHLY and CDR2 as FYNNEI. There are 14 residues in the CDR3. V trimming: 3 bases; J trimming: 6 bases; junction bases outside the gene matches: 0. The CDR3 is CASSEGQGNSPLHF. The CDR3 DNA is TGTGCCAGCAGTGAGGGACAGGGTAATTCACCCCTCCACTTT. Complete variable domain (other parts from reference TRBV2 and TRBJ1-6): EPEVTQTPSHQVTQMGQEVILRCVPISNHLYFYWYRQILGQKVEFLVSFYNNEISEKSEIFDDQFSVERPDGSNFTLKIRSTKLEDSAMYFCASSEGQGNSPLHFGNGTRLTVT.